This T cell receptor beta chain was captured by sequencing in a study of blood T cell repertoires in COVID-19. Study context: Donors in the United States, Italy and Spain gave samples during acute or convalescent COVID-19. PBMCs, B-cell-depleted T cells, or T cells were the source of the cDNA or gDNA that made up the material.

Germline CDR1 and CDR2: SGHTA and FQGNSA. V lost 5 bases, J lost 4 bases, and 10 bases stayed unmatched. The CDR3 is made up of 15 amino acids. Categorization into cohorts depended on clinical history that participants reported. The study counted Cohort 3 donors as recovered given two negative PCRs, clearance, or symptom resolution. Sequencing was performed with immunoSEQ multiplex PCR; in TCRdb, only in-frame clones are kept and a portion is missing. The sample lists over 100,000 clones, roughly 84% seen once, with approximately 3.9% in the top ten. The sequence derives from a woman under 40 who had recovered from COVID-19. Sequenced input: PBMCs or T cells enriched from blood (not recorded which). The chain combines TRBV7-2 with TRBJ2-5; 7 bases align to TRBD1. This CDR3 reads CASSAFGQAGETQYF. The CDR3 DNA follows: TGTGCCAGCAGCGCCTTCGGACAGGCGGGAGAGACCCAGTACTTC.